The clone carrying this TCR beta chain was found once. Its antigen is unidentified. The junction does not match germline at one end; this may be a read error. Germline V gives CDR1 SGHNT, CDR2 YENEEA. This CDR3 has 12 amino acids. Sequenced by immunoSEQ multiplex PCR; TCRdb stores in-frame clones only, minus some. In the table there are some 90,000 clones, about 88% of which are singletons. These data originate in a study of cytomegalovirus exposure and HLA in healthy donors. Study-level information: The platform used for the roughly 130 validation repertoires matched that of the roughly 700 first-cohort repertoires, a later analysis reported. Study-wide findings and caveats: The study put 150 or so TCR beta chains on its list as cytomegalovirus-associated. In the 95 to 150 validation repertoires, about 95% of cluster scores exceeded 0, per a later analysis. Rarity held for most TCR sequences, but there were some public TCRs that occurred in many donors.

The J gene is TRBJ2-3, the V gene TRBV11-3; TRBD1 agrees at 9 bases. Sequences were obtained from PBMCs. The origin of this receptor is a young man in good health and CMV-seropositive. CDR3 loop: CASSTGTGRDQF. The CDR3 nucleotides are TGTGCCAGCAGCACAGGGACAGGGAGGGACCAATTT.